The 15 T cell receptor beta chains reported below all come from one sample, sequenced in a study of blood T cell repertoires in COVID-19. The table came from immunoSEQ multiplex PCR; TCRdb's copy has only in-frame clones and leaves some out. The sample comprises 200,000 to 250,000 clones, less than 85% of which are singletons, and over 7% rests with the top ten. The sample taken for sequencing was peripheral blood. The receptors were gathered from a woman in her 70s with acute or convalescent COVID-19.

Comments on this clone: Different DNA sequences within this sample yield the same CDR3. J is TRBJ2-2 and V is TRBV6-1; D is possibly TRBD2 (7 bases). The germline V and J ends were trimmed by 4 bases and 7 bases, with 19 bases remaining between them. CDR3 length equals 16 residues. Germline assignment: CDR1 MNHNS and CDR2 SASEGT. The CDR3 spells CASSGGGADFNGELFF. The CDR3 DNA reads TGTGCCAGCAGTGGTGGGGGGGCGGATTTTAACGGGGAGCTGTTTTTT.

This clone has only one observation. This sequence joins TRBV5-6 and TRBJ2-3; D uncertain. In germline, CDR1 is SGHDT, CDR2 YYEEEE. The CDR3 extends over 11 amino acids. V lost 3 bases and J 8 bases, leaving 7 bases between the germline ends. Here the CDR3 DNA reads TGTGCCAGCAGCTCGTCGGGTACGCAGTATTTT. It translates to CASSSSGTQYF.

The V and J genes are TRBV6-1 and TRBJ2-7, with D possibly TRBD1 on 6 matching bases. Trimming removed 1 base from V and 3 bases from J, with 10 bases in between. This CDR3 comprises 14 residues. From germline, CDR1 is MNHNS and CDR2 SASEGT. CDR3: CASSEGTGSYEQYV. Here the CDR3 DNA reads TGTGCCAGCAGTGAAGGTACAGGGAGCTACGAGCAGTACGTC.

This clone appeared once. The chain has TRBV5-1 and TRBJ2-5; 13 bases map to TRBD2. This CDR3 is built from 20 residues. Trimming at V came to 4 bases and at J to 3 bases, leaving 18 bases not matched to a gene. Germline V gives CDR1 SGHRS, CDR2 YFSETQ. Here the CDR3 reads CASSPRTSGGQAGYKETQYF. As DNA, the CDR3 is TGCGCCAGCAGCCCCCGGACTAGCGGGGGACAAGCGGGGTATAAAGAGACCCAGTACTTC. Supplemented by reference TRBV5-1 and TRBJ2-5, the full variable domain reads KAGVTQTPRYLIKTRGQQVTLSCSPISGHRSVSWYQQTPGQGLQFLFEYFSETQRNKGNFPGRFSGRQFSNSRSEMNVSTLELGDSALYLCASSPRTSGGQAGYKETQYFGPGTRLLVL.

The chain recombines TRBV30 with TRBJ2-7; TRBD1 aligns across 11 bases. Trimming removed 2 bases from V and 3 bases from J; junction bases left unmatched: 3. The CDR3 runs 14 residues. Germline lookup yields CDR1 GTSNPN and CDR2 SVGIG (reference sequence). CDR3 amino acids: CAWSPGTGGYEQYF. As DNA, the CDR3 is TGTGCCTGGAGTCCGGGGACAGGGGGCTACGAGCAGTACTTC.

This chain links TRBV27 with TRBJ2-1; 10 bases agree with TRBD2. The J segment lost 4 bases and the V segment lost 2 bases, leaving 5 bases of the junction unmatched. There are 16 residues in the CDR3. Germline CDR1 and CDR2: MNHEY and SMNVEV (reference sequence). The CDR3 protein is CASSLILAGRYNEQFF. The CDR3 DNA reads TGTGCCAGCAGTTTAATACTAGCGGGGCGTTACAATGAGCAGTTCTTC.

V usage is TRBV2 and J usage is TRBJ2-2; possible D gene TRBD1, 5 bases. Trimming cost V 4 bases and J 3 bases, with 15 bases left between them. Germline CDR1 is SNHLY and CDR2 is FYNNEI. The CDR3 is 16 amino acids. The CDR3 bases are TGTGCCAGCAGTGTGGGTCGGAAAGGGGACACCGGGGAGCTGTTTTTT. Encoded protein: CASSVGRKGDTGELFF. The whole variable domain, filled in from reference TRBV2 and TRBJ2-2, reads EPEVTQTPSHQVTQMGQEVILRCVPISNHLYFYWYRQILGQKVEFLVSFYNNEISEKSEIFDDQFSVERPDGSNFTLKIRSTKLEDSAMYFCASSVGRKGDTGELFFGEGSRLTVL.

This clone has just one count. V and J are TRBV5-4 and TRBJ1-2, with D perhaps matching TRBD1 (6 bases). This CDR3 is built from 13 residues. CDR1 and CDR2 (germline): SGHNT, YYREEE (reference sequence). The V and J ends lost 7 bases and 3 bases respectively, with 13 bases between them. CDR3 in amino acids: CASSGDGYYGYTF. CDR3 DNA: TGTGCCAGCTCAGGGGACGGATACTATGGCTACACCTTC.

This chain uses TRBV9 with TRBJ2-2; 9 bases agree with TRBD2. Per the germline V gene, CDR1 is SGDLS and CDR2 is YYNGEE. The CDR3 runs 15 residues. V was clipped by 4 bases and J by 1 base; unmatched bases: 2. The CDR3 bases are TGTGCCAGCAGCCTTAGCGGGGGGAACACCGGGGAGCTGTTTTTT. Translated: CASSLSGGNTGELFF.

This chain joins TRBV7-2 and TRBJ2-5, with a possible D match to TRBD2 (7 bases). The CDR3 is made up of 15 amino acids. Trimming cost V 5 bases and J 0 bases, with 13 bases left between them. Germline-derived CDR1 and CDR2 are SGHTA and FQGNSA. In DNA, the CDR3 is TGTGCCAGCAGCCCAGAAGGGGGGGACCAAGAGACCCAGTACTTC. This translates into CASSPEGGDQETQYF.

The V call is TRBV13, the J call TRBJ2-7, with D possibly matching TRBD1 (6 bases). This CDR3 region has 16 residues. Trimming cost V 1 base and J 1 base, with 14 bases left between them. Germline CDR1 PRHDT, CDR2 FYEKMQ (reference sequence). CDR3 coding DNA: TGTGCCAGCAGCTTAGATTCCCCGGACAGTTCCTACGAGCAGTACTTC. Translated: CASSLDSPDSSYEQYF.

The chain carries TRBV19 and TRBJ2-5; 10 bases are shared with TRBD1. The CDR3 extends over 16 amino acids. Germline V gene sequence: CDR1 LNHDA, CDR2 SQIVND (reference sequence). The junction had 8 bases not matched to a gene; V was cut back by 3 bases and J by 4 bases. This CDR3 reads CASSMPGTGARETQYF. CDR3 in DNA: TGTGCCAGTAGTATGCCCGGGACAGGGGCGCGAGAGACCCAGTACTTC.

The sample holds one count of this clone. The rearrangement uses TRBV27 and TRBJ2-7, with TRBD2 as a possible D gene (6 bases). The CDR3 spans 16 residues. The V end lost 4 bases, the J end lost 4 bases, and 20 bases lay between the germline ends. Germline CDR1 reads MNHEY; CDR2 reads SMNVEV (reference sequence). This CDR3 is CASSSLTSRSGYEQYV. As DNA, the CDR3 is TGTGCCAGCAGTTCCCTGACTAGTCGGAGTGGTTACGAGCAGTACGTC.

The rearrangement joins TRBV6-2 or TRBV6-3 to TRBJ2-4; the D gene is possibly TRBD2 (7 bases). Germline loops: CDR1 MNHEY, CDR2 SVGEGT. CDR3 length: 19 residues. The V and J ends lost 0 bases and 3 bases respectively, with 21 bases between them. CDR3: CASSYSGGPGSASKNIQYF. CDR3 coding DNA: TGTGCCAGCAGTTACTCCGGGGGGCCGGGTAGCGCGAGCAAAAACATTCAGTACTTC.

This clone was seen a handful of times. The chain combines TRBV11-2 with TRBJ2-5; 8 nucleotides align to TRBD1. The trim removed 1 base at V and 6 bases at J, leaving 10 bases unmatched. The CDR3 has 16 residues. Germline CDR1 is SGHAT and CDR2 is FQNNGV. The CDR3 region is CASSLGTGGKWKTQYF. CDR3 DNA: TGTGCCAGCAGCTTAGGTACAGGGGGTAAATGGAAGACCCAGTACTTC.